This T cell receptor beta chain was observed in a study of beta chain features in type 1 diabetes. Study details: All samples together contributed 90 million to 130 million sorted cells for examination. The study's findings and limits: Insertions were fewer and deletions more numerous at VDJ junctions in type 1 diabetes patients. Compared to healthy donors, patients appeared to have naive, central memory and Treg TCRB repertoires that were more alike.

This CDR3 spans 11 amino acids. Trimming took off 7 bases at V and 3 bases at J, with 10 bases between the two ends. Germline values: CDR1 GTSNPN, CDR2 SVGIG (reference sequence). cDNA synthesis used the whole RNA isolate, giving expressed TCRB sequences. Sequencing used immunoSEQ multiplex PCR; TCRdb keeps in-frame clones, though not all of them. The data show around 430,000 clones, about 32% seen once. As regards this clone: The antigen is undetermined.

Naive, central memory, regulatory and stem cell-like memory cells within the CD4+ compartment were sorted using CD45RO/CCR7/CD25/CD127/CD95/CD27. The J gene is TRBJ2-7, the V gene TRBV30; D is unresolved. This sequence originates from a young man in good health. Source material: naive CD4+ T cells from blood. DNA of the CDR3: TGTGCCTCCGGGCGGAGCTACGAGCAGTACTTC. Translated, it gives CASGRSYEQYF.